A selection of T cell receptor beta chains follows, all from one sample in a study of OX40 agonist ivuxolimab in advanced cancers. TCRdb keeps only in-frame clones here, not all; method: immunoSEQ multiplex PCR. The sample includes more than 60,000 clones, more than 65% of them seen just once. The sequenced sample was CD4+ or CD8+ T cells sorted from blood, obtained in a trial of the OX40 agonist ivuxolimab. The receptors derive from an adult with an advanced solid tumor such as melanoma, head and neck, liver or kidney cancer. Both conserved end residues are part of each CDR3. The D gene is left open where the match is weak. Size is stated for part of the rows, as once, few or many counts, or as a class when the clone is expanded.

clone_size d_call j_call v_call cdr3_aa cdr3_nt
NA NA TRBJ1-2 TRBV6-1 CASSEDGSNRGYTF TGTGCCAGCAGTGAAGATGGCAGCAACAGAGGCTACACCTTC
NA NA TRBJ2-3 TRBV7-8 CASSLGLDVPGTQYF TGTGCCAGCAGCTTAGGTTTAGATGTCCCCGGTACGCAGTATTTT
NA NA TRBJ2-5 TRBV28 CASSLGTRRETQYF TGTGCCAGCAGTTTGGGGACACGGCGGGAGACCCAGTACTTC
NA NA TRBJ2-7 TRBV7-9 CASSLDPSREQYF TGTGCCAGCAGCTTAGACCCTTCTAGGGAGCAGTACTTC
NA TRBD2 TRBJ2-5 TRBV7-2 CASSFAGGGETQYF TGTGCCAGCAGCTTCGCCGGGGGGGGAGAGACCCAGTACTTC
NA NA TRBJ2-7 TRBV19 CASSNWGKYEQYF TGTGCCAGTAGTAACTGGGGCAAATACGAGCAGTACTTC
NA NA TRBJ1-5 TRBV19 CASSIWDRGGSNQPQHF TGTGCCAGTAGTATATGGGACCGAGGAGGTAGCAATCAGCCCCAGCATTTT
NA NA TRBJ1-6 TRBV7-2 CASSLVGPSPLHF TGTGCCAGCAGCTTAGTGGGTCCTTCACCCCTCCACTTT
NA TRBD1 TRBJ2-5 TRBV6-1 CASVRDRGTQETQYF TGTGCCAGCGTCCGGGACAGGGGTACCCAAGAGACCCAGTACTTC
medium-sized NA TRBJ2-5 TRBV6-6 CASSLEFGTQYF TGTGCCAGCAGCCTTGAGTTCGGGACCCAGTACTTC
NA TRBD2 TRBJ2-3 TRBV7-2 CASSERKRGNSDTQYF TGTGCCAGCAGCGAAAGAAAGCGGGGGAACTCAGATACGCAGTATTTT
NA NA TRBJ2-5 TRBV5-1 CASSLGQGHQETQYF TGCGCCAGCAGCTTGGGGCAGGGCCACCAAGAGACCCAGTACTTC
NA NA TRBJ2-3 TRBV4-1 CASSPREGGYSGSTDTQYF TGCGCCAGCAGCCCCAGAGAAGGGGGGTATTCTGGGAGCACAGATACGCAGTATTTT
NA NA TRBJ2-3 TRBV5-1 CASNGGATFGTDTQYF TGCGCCAGCAACGGGGGCGCCACTTTTGGCACAGATACGCAGTATTTT
NA NA TRBJ1-2 TRBV13 CASSLQRGADGYTF TGTGCCAGCAGCCTCCAACGGGGGGCGGATGGCTACACCTTC
NA TRBD2 TRBJ2-3 TRBV7-9 CASLVARGGSSDTQYF TGTGCCAGCCTCGTCGCTCGGGGGGGCAGTTCAGATACGCAGTATTTT
NA NA TRBJ1-1 TRBV6-5 CASSYSTAEAFF TGTGCCAGCAGTTACTCGACAGCTGAAGCTTTCTTT
NA NA TRBJ2-7 TRBV6-1 CASSEKGPYEQYF TGTGCCAGCAGTGAAAAGGGTCCCTACGAGCAGTACTTC
NA NA TRBJ2-5 TRBV7-8 CASSLAWQQETQYF TGTGCCAGCAGCTTAGCTTGGCAGCAAGAGACCCAGTACTTC
NA NA TRBJ1-2 TRBV6-5 CATLAGHSVGYTF TGTGCCACCCTGGCAGGGCACTCAGTAGGCTACACCTTC
NA NA TRBJ1-6 TRBV11-2 CASSLRGVPRHNSPLHF TGTGCCAGCAGCTTACGGGGGGTCCCAAGGCATAATTCACCCCTCCACTTT
NA TRBD1 TRBJ1-6 TRBV7-9 CASSLGVGTALHF TGTGCCAGCAGCTTAGGGGTAGGGACAGCCCTCCACTTT
NA NA TRBJ2-5 TRBV7-3 CASSPTGTKETQYF TGTGCCAGCAGCCCGACAGGGACTAAAGAGACCCAGTACTTC
few NA TRBJ1-2 TRBV4-2 CASSQEAGSSYGYTF TGTGCCAGCAGCCAAGAAGCGGGTTCTAGCTATGGCTACACCTTC
NA NA TRBJ2-5 TRBV2 CASRLQETQYF TGTGCCAGCAGACTCCAAGAGACCCAGTACTTC
NA TRBD2 TRBJ2-5 TRBV27 CASTSSGGGYQETQYF TGTGCCAGCACCTCTTCCGGGGGGGGGTACCAAGAGACCCAGTACTTC
NA NA TRBJ1-4 TRBV4-3 CASSQDRAEKLFF TGCGCCAGCAGCCAAGATCGGGCTGAAAAACTGTTTTTT
few NA TRBJ1-6 TRBV11-2 CASSEPGRSLHF TGTGCCAGCAGCGAGCCGGGCCGCTCCCTCCACTTT
once NA TRBJ1-2 TRBV10-3 CAITEQGSNYGYTF TGTGCCATCACCGAACAGGGTTCAAACTATGGCTACACCTTC
NA NA TRBJ1-1 TRBV6-1 CASIRTEAFF TGTGCCAGCATTCGCACTGAAGCTTTCTTT
NA NA TRBJ2-7 TRBV7-2 CASSLGDGGLYEQYF TGTGCCAGCAGCTTAGGAGATGGAGGACTCTACGAGCAGTACTTC
NA NA TRBJ2-5 TRBV6-1 CASSVRAEETQYF TGTGCCAGCAGTGTCAGGGCCGAAGAGACCCAGTACTTC
once TRBD2 TRBJ2-5 TRBV10-3 CAISGGRGGQETQYF TGTGCCATCAGTGGGGGTCGCGGGGGGCAAGAGACCCAGTACTTC
NA NA TRBJ2-7 TRBV4-3 CASSQEVRTRPYEQYF TGCGCCAGCAGCCAAGAAGTCAGGACAAGGCCCTACGAGCAGTACTTC
NA TRBD1 TRBJ2-6 TRBV19 CASSIRGSGANVLTF TGTGCCAGTAGTATCAGGGGGTCCGGGGCCAACGTCCTGACTTTC
NA NA TRBJ2-1 TRBV2 CASSEALLEQFF TGTGCCAGCAGTGAAGCGCTTCTTGAGCAGTTCTTC